A single sample gave rise to the 28 T cell receptor beta chains below, sequenced in a study of T cells in Graves' hyperthyroidism and ophthalmopathy. The CDR3 regions of TCR beta were amplified from RNA transcripts. Carried out on the TCR CDR3, a first-round RT-PCR used the HTBI primer set. One entry per CDR3 protein, called by TCRdb with MiXCR from the multiplex PCR reads. The table shows some 300,000 distinct CDR3 sequences, with around 19% occurring only once. Sequences were obtained from blood. The receptors stem from a man aged 45-65 years with Graves' ophthalmopathy.

The chain links TRBV12-3 or TRBV12-4 to TRBJ1-4; 9 positions agree with TRBD1. The ends lost 4 bases at V and 6 bases at J; junction bases unmatched: 6. The CDR3 has 15 amino acids. CDR3 DNA: TGTGCCAGCAGTTCGAACAGGGGGCCGCATGAAAAACTGTTTTTT. Its protein is CASSSNRGPHEKLFF.

This clonotype was observed many times. This chain connects TRBV5-1 to TRBJ2-7; the D gene is possibly TRBD2 (5 bases). Trimming took 0 bases from V and 3 from J, leaving 16 bases between them. The CDR3 sequence is 16 residues long. From germline, CDR1 is SGHRS and CDR2 YFSETQ. The CDR3 DNA is TGCGCCAGCAGCTTGGGCCCGGGAACCTCGGGCTACGAGCAGTACTTC. Protein: CASSLGPGTSGYEQYF.

This clonotype was seen ten or more times. The chain has TRBV2 and TRBJ2-5, with 13 bases fitting TRBD2. The CDR3 spans 16 residues. Trimming at V came to 4 bases and at J to 2 bases, leaving 4 bases not matched to a gene. The germline V gene encodes CDR1 SNHLY and CDR2 FYNNEI. The chain's CDR3 is CASSGGLAGRQETQYF. CDR3 coding DNA: TGTGCCAGCAGTGGGGGACTAGCGGGACGTCAAGAGACCCAGTACTTC.

The CDR3 DNA is TGTGCCAGCAGTGTGGAGCTAGCGGGAGCGAATGAGCAGTTCTTC. Residues: CASSVELAGANEQFF. The chain carries TRBV2 and TRBJ2-1; TRBD2 aligns across 10 bases. Germline CDR1 SNHLY, CDR2 FYNNEI. The CDR3 is 15 amino acids. Trimming took 4 bases from V and 7 from J; bases not matched to a gene: 7. The variable domain in full, completed from reference TRBV2 and TRBJ2-1, reads EPEVTQTPSHQVTQMGQEVILRCVPISNHLYFYWYRQILGQKVEFLVSFYNNEISEKSEIFDDQFSVERPDGSNFTLKIRSTKLEDSAMYFCASSVELAGANEQFFGPGTRLTVL.

This clonotype has only a few counts. This chain connects TRBV27 to TRBJ1-5; a possible D gene is TRBD1 (6 bases). Germline CDR1 reads MNHEY; CDR2 reads SMNVEV (reference sequence). CDR3 length: 14 amino acids. V shed 3 bases and J shed 6 bases, with 12 bases lying between them. CDR3 protein: CASSFSGGPQPQHF. CDR3 sequence (DNA): TGTGCCAGCAGTTTCTCGGGGGGGCCTCAGCCCCAGCATTTT.

In its sample, this clonotype was seen many times. The chain joins TRBV6-1 to TRBJ2-7, with 8 bases that match TRBD1. CDR1 MNHNS and CDR2 SASEGT come from the germline V gene. Trimming cost V 5 bases and J 1 base; bases outside gene matches: 10. This CDR3 spans 16 amino acids. Written as DNA, the CDR3 is TGTGCCAGCAGTTCCTACGGCGACAGGGGTTCCTACGAGCAGTACTTC. Its protein is CASSSYGDRGSYEQYF.

This clonotype occurred once. The V gene is TRBV20-1, the J gene TRBJ1-5, with 11 bases that match TRBD1. After removal of 6 bases from V and 6 bases from J, the junction contained 4 bases not matched to a gene. The germline gives CDR1 DFQATT, CDR2 SNEGSKA (reference sequence). The CDR3 loop spans 13 amino acids. As DNA, the CDR3 is TGCAGTGCCCGGACAGGGGGCGGTCAGCCCCAGCATTTT. Protein sequence: CSARTGGGQPQHF.

V gene TRBV5-1 combines with J gene TRBJ2-1; tentatively, D is TRBD1 or TRBD2 (5 bases each). V dropped 3 bases and J dropped 8 bases, with 12 bases sitting between them. The CDR3 totals 13 residues. Germline lookup yields CDR1 SGHRS and CDR2 YFSETQ. As DNA, the CDR3 is TGCGCCAGCAGCTCCACGGGGCGGGATGAGCAGTTCTTC. Translation: CASSSTGRDEQFF.

This clonotype was detected only a few times. The chain is built from TRBV19 and TRBJ1-2; 9 bases match TRBD1. CDR3 length: 16 residues. The germline V gene has CDR1 LNHDA and CDR2 SQIVND (reference sequence). After removal of 6 bases from V and 0 bases from J, the junction contained 8 bases not matched to a gene. The CDR3 protein is CASRSTGGQANYGYTF. The CDR3 DNA reads TGTGCCAGTAGGAGCACAGGGGGCCAAGCTAACTATGGCTACACCTTC.

This clonotype was seen more than once but under ten times. This chain joins TRBV12-3 or TRBV12-4 and TRBJ2-1, with D possibly matching TRBD2 (5 bases). The CDR3 runs to 13 residues. Trimming removed 5 bases from V and 8 bases from J, with 13 bases in between. The CDR3 is CASSPPGKDEQFF. The CDR3 coding sequence is TGTGCCAGCAGTCCCCCGGGGAAGGATGAGCAGTTCTTC.

The sample holds a few counts of this clonotype. The chain uses TRBV9 and TRBJ2-2; D gene ambiguous. Looked up from germline, CDR1 is SGDLS and CDR2 is YYNGEE. The CDR3 runs 14 residues. The V and J ends lost 3 bases and 5 bases respectively, with 11 bases between them. CDR3 amino acids: CASSGWDPTGELFF. In DNA form, the CDR3 reads TGTGCCAGCAGCGGTTGGGATCCTACCGGGGAGCTGTTTTTT. The full variable domain, in which reference TRBV9 and TRBJ2-2 provide the parts outside the CDR3, is DSGVTQTPKHLITATGQRVTLRCSPRSGDLSVYWYQQSLDQGLQFLIQYYNGEERAKGNILERFSAQQFPDLHSELNLSSLELGDSALYFCASSGWDPTGELFFGEGSRLTVL.

This clonotype has just a few counts. The chain combines TRBV9 with TRBJ1-1; D gene ambiguous. The CDR3 covers 14 residues. Deletions cut 0 bases from V and 5 bases from J, with 11 bases between. Germline CDR1 is SGDLS and CDR2 is YYNGEE. The CDR3 is CASSVGGGITEAFF. In DNA form, the CDR3 reads TGTGCCAGCAGCGTAGGGGGTGGAATTACTGAAGCTTTCTTT.

This clonotype was recorded a few times. The chain links TRBV7-2 to TRBJ2-7, with 9 bases that match TRBD1. Trimming at V came to 3 bases and at J to 3 bases, leaving 6 bases not matched to a gene. The CDR3 is made up of 15 amino acids. Germline V gene sequence: CDR1 SGHTA, CDR2 FQGNSA. The CDR3 sequence is CASSLTGGSLYEQYF. CDR3 bases: TGTGCCAGCAGCTTGACAGGGGGTTCTCTCTACGAGCAGTACTTC.

This clonotype was found many times. This rearrangement joins TRBV13 to TRBJ2-7, with D perhaps assigned TRBD1 or TRBD2 (5 bases each). Trimming stripped 4 bases from V and 4 bases from J, with 14 bases between. Germline V CDR1 and CDR2: PRHDT, FYEKMQ (reference sequence). The CDR3 length is 14 residues. The CDR3 protein is CASSYRGGWYEQYF. CDR3 in DNA: TGTGCCAGCAGCTACCGGGGCGGTTGGTACGAGCAGTACTTC.

Concerning this clonotype: A read error is possible here, since a much larger clone lies one base away. The rearrangement joins TRBV2 to TRBJ2-1, with TRBD2 matching 11 bases. The CDR3 totals 14 residues. The V segment lost 5 bases and the J segment 4 bases; nucleotides outside the gene matches: 1. Germline CDR1 reads SNHLY; CDR2 reads FYNNEI. The DNA of the CDR3 is TGTGCCAGCAGTCCTAGCGGGAGGTACAATGAGCAGTTCTTC. Residues: CASSPSGRYNEQFF.

This clonotype was seen at least ten times. The chain recombines TRBV5-6 with TRBJ2-2; D might be TRBD2 (5 bases). The CDR3 length is 14 residues. Germline-derived CDR1 and CDR2 are SGHDT and YYEEEE. The V gene lost 4 bases and the J gene lost 7 bases, with 14 bases spanning the gap. CDR3 sequence: CASSLLAGDGELFF. In nucleotides, the CDR3 is TGTGCCAGCAGCCTGCTAGCTGGGGACGGGGAGCTGTTTTTT.

This clonotype was picked up many times. The rearrangement uses TRBV12-5 and TRBJ1-2; a weak D match, TRBD1 (6 bases). Germline-derived CDR1 and CDR2 are LGHNT and FRNRAP. V was clipped by 6 bases and J by 6 bases, with 11 bases between them. The CDR3 is 12 residues long. The CDR3 loop is CASGTTGNGYTF. CDR3 DNA: TGTGCTAGTGGAACCACAGGGAATGGCTACACCTTC.

This clonotype was recorded a few times. This may arise from a read error, as a much more abundant clone is one base away. The chain employs TRBV2 and TRBJ2-7, with unresolved D. The CDR3 length is 14 residues. Germline CDR1 is SNHLY and CDR2 is FYNNEI. In DNA, the CDR3 is TGTGCCAGCAGCCAACGGATTATACTCTACGGGCAGTACTTC. Its translation: CASSQRIILYGQYF.

The rearrangement uses TRBV20-1 and TRBJ1-1; a possible D gene is TRBD1 (6 bases). Trimming left V 3 bases short and J 5 bases short, with 13 bases between. Germline CDR1 and CDR2: DFQATT and SNEGSKA (reference sequence). The CDR3 loop spans 13 amino acids. CDR3 nucleotide sequence: TGCAGTGCTAGTAACAGGGTTCGAACTGAAGCTTTCTTT. Its translation: CSASNRVRTEAFF.

This clonotype was detected many times. The chain uses TRBV6-1 and TRBJ2-2; no clear D gene. CDR1 and CDR2 from the germline V gene are MNHNS and SASEGT. The CDR3 consists of 15 residues. V shed 6 bases and J shed 1 base, with 12 bases lying between them. CDR3 sequence reads: CASRLYDGNTGELFF. In nucleotides, the CDR3 is TGTGCCAGCAGACTTTACGATGGGAACACCGGGGAGCTGTTTTTT.

This chain connects TRBV6-1 to TRBJ2-7, with 10 nucleotides matching TRBD1. Germline assignment: CDR1 MNHNS and CDR2 SASEGT. CDR3 length: 16 residues. V gave up 6 bases and J gave up 1 base; unmatched junction bases: 9. The CDR3 sequence is CASREATGGVSYEQYF. The CDR3 DNA reads TGTGCCAGCAGGGAGGCGACAGGGGGCGTTTCCTACGAGCAGTACTTC.

The V and J genes are TRBV20-1 and TRBJ1-5; possibly TRBD1 for D (6 bases). This CDR3 spans 15 amino acids. Trimming removed 1 base at V and 1 base at J, with 11 bases between. Germline V gene lookup returns CDR1 DFQATT and CDR2 SNEGSKA (reference sequence). The CDR3 here is CSARGGRGSNQPQHF. The DNA for the CDR3 is TGCAGTGCTAGAGGTGGCAGGGGAAGCAATCAGCCCCAGCATTTT.

The chain is built from TRBV11-1 and TRBJ1-2; 10 bases align to TRBD1. The CDR3 is made up of 14 amino acids. CDR1 and CDR2 (germline): SGHAT, FQDESV (reference sequence). With 3 bases clipped from V and 2 bases from J, the junction kept 0 bases outside the gene matches. This CDR3 is CASSLGQGNYGYTF. The CDR3 region has the DNA TGTGCCAGCAGCTTGGGACAGGGGAACTATGGCTACACCTTC.

This chain links TRBV15 with TRBJ1-4; a possible D gene is TRBD1 (6 bases). Trimming left V 0 bases short and J 8 bases short, with 13 bases between. CDR3 size: 15 residues. From germline, CDR1 is LNHNV and CDR2 YYDKDF (reference sequence). The CDR3, as DNA: TGTGCCACCAGCAGAGATCGGGGGCGGGGAGAAAAACTGTTTTTT. This codes for CATSRDRGRGEKLFF.

Many counts were recorded for this clonotype. The chain uses TRBV28 and TRBJ1-5; D unclear. V shed 2 bases and J shed 2 bases, with 7 bases lying between them. The CDR3 runs to 14 residues. CDR1 and CDR2 from the germline V gene are MDHEN and SYDVKM. CDR3 DNA sequence: TGTGCCAGCAGTTTAACAAATCGCAATCAGCCCCAGCATTTT. Encoded protein: CASSLTNRNQPQHF.

The chain is built from TRBV15 and TRBJ1-1; possibly TRBD1 for D (5 bases). Germline lookup yields CDR1 LNHNV and CDR2 YYDKDF (reference sequence). This CDR3 is built from 14 residues. Trimming took off 3 bases at V and 10 bases at J, with 18 bases between the two ends. CDR3 loop: CATSSRTGPSGAFF. DNA of the CDR3: TGTGCCACCAGCAGTCGAACGGGACCTTCTGGAGCTTTCTTT.

The gene calls are TRBV2 and TRBJ1-5, with D hard to call. CDR3 length equals 13 residues. Trimming left V 6 bases short and J 6 bases short, with 12 bases between. Germline CDR1 and CDR2: SNHLY and FYNNEI. This chain's CDR3 is CASRIEGGQPQHF. As DNA, the CDR3 is TGTGCCAGCAGGATAGAGGGAGGTCAGCCCCAGCATTTT.

This clonotype was counted once. A much larger clone differs from this one at a single base, so this may be a read error. This rearrangement joins TRBV20-1 to TRBJ1-1; the match to TRBD1 covers 10 bases. In germline, CDR1 is DFQATT, CDR2 SNEGSKA (reference sequence). The CDR3 contains 12 residues. The CDR3 here is CRPGQGITEAFF. CDR3 coding DNA: TGCAGACCGGGACAGGGGATCACTGAAGCTTTCTTT.